This TCR beta chain was documented in a study of T cell changes during pregnancy in multiple sclerosis. This table comes from immunoSEQ multiplex PCR, and its TCRdb copy is limited to in-frame clones, with some not included. The sample holds over 25,000 clones; around nine tenths are singletons and the top ten take around 0.67%. The sample here was CD4+ T cells from peripheral blood mononuclear cells, taken in the first trimester of pregnancy. This TCR derives from a female donor with multiple sclerosis, enrolled in a pregnancy study.

CDR3 sequence reads: CASSLLGGRVAYEQYF. Written as DNA, the CDR3 is TGTGCCAGCAGTTTACTGGGCGGGCGCGTGGCCTACGAGCAGTACTTC. This chain uses TRBV27 with TRBJ2-7; perhaps TRBD2 as D (5 bases). The V and J ends lost 2 bases and 2 bases respectively, with 16 bases between them. Germline V CDR1 and CDR2: MNHEY, SMNVEV (reference sequence). This CDR3 contains 16 residues.